This T cell receptor beta chain is drawn from a study of cytomegalovirus exposure and HLA in healthy donors. Regarding this clone: Its antigen is currently unknown.

Findings of the study overall: Some public TCRs appeared in many individuals, while most sequences were rare. Apparent HLA restriction characterized most CMV-associated TCR beta chains in a later analysis. For TCR beta chains, V- and J-gene trimming was later linked to a missense DCLRE1C variant.

Losses at the gene ends were 0 bases for V and 0 bases for J; bases not matched to a gene: 12. Germline V lookup: CDR1 GTSNPN, CDR2 SVGIG (reference sequence). This CDR3 spans 20 amino acids. PCR used 60 Vbeta primers and 13 Jbeta primers. The assay was immunoSEQ multiplex PCR, and TCRdb's table has in-frame clones only and misses some. Among approximately 100,000 clones listed, just under 75% were seen once. Sample: PBMCs. This chain links TRBV30 with TRBJ2-2; 11 bases agree with TRBD1. The clonotype comes from a human donor in good health. The CDR3 sequence is CAWSVMGAGQGVPNTGELFF. The CDR3 nucleotides are TGTGCCTGGAGTGTAATGGGGGCGGGACAGGGGGTCCCGAACACCGGGGAGCTGTTTTTT.